This entry concerns a single T cell receptor (beta chain). This clone has only one observation. Its antigen is unknown. No clone much larger than this one lies a single base away; base qualities are absent. TCR beta CDR3 regions were sequenced from DNA using the immunoSEQ Assay. The authors' analysis ran thus. T cell density was computed as TCR beta template counts normalized to usable DNA estimated by amplifying housekeeping genes. Richness was estimated with the preseqR package, extrapolating to 400,000 templates for PBMC samples and 120,000 templates for tissue samples. Clonality was defined by subtracting Pielou's evenness from one. To identify tissue-enriched TCRs, differential abundance testing was run on productive amino-acid clonotypes with a minimum total count of 5 and an alpha of 0.1. The Jaccard Index and the Morisita Overlap Index were used to measure how much the repertoires overlapped between compartments. GLIPH grouped TCR beta CDR3s together with public tetramer-defined viral CDR3s, and a viral motif had to include at least three viral sequences and also show V-gene enrichment. This immuneACCESS table, as held by TCRdb, lists in-frame sequences with V and J called but not all clones. Of the missing ones, under half trace to an unresolved V gene in checked studies; the others have no known cause. V, J and clone size reflect that table, while D and trimming were determined from the DNA. Present in this sample are about 1,900 clones, 35% to 45% of which were seen just once. The top ten hold roughly 7.3% of the sample.

The sample originates from a study of T cells in localized non-small cell lung cancer (dated by TCRdb to 2020 to 2021). Notes on the research overall: Comparing tumors with uninvolved tumor-adjacent lungs, the study looked at the T cell repertoires of 200 to 250 patients with early-stage NSCLC. A mean age of approximately 66 years was recorded for the NSCLC patients, of whom under 150 were male and 90 to 110 were female. The cohort consisted of approximately 240 treatment-naive NSCLC patients whose localized lung tumors had been resected. The paper's findings and limits, for the study overall: The highest T cell clonality was observed in uninvolved tumor-adjacent lung, where clonality exceeded that of tumor, suggesting that antigenic responses were more focused in uninvolved tumor-adjacent lung. Higher blood T cell density associated with longer overall survival, while higher adjacent-lung clonality associated with shorter survival. Multi-region tumor sequencing was not performed, so intratumor heterogeneity could not be excluded. Of the top 100 tumor clones, a median of approximately 60 were detected in paired uninvolved adjacent lung; under 35 were also among that lung's top 100. Since the design was exploratory, TCR variables were selected using unadjusted p-values with no false-discovery rate correction.

At diagnosis, tumor, uninvolved tumor-adjacent lung and peripheral blood were collected and then preserved as a mix of FFPE and fresh-frozen material. The CDR1 and CDR2 encoded by the germline V gene (reference sequence) are LNHDA and SQIVND. V is shortened by 2 bases, J by 0 bases, and the region joining them spans 13 bases. The CDR3, from cysteine to phenylalanine, totals 16 residues. The DNA shown is the 48-base CDR3, in frame from base 1. The starting material was lung tumor tissue, obtained before any cancer treatment. Here the chain combines TRBV19 and TRBJ1-1; TRBD1 is perhaps the D gene, given 5 matching bases. The sequence was collected from a female donor of 60 years or more with stage II squamous cell lung carcinoma. The CDR3 region reads CASSIQGRVMNTEAFF. The DNA is TGTGCCAGTAGTATACAAGGCAGGGTGATGAACACTGAAGCTTTCTTT.